A selection of T cell receptor beta chains follows, all from one sample in a study of STAT3 mutations in large granular lymphocyte leukemia. Assay: immunoSEQ multiplex PCR; the TCRdb copy retains only in-frame clones and omits some. This table holds fewer than 6,000 clones, around half found once. The sample was peripheral blood mononuclear cells. These receptors were collected from a woman in her 70s with T-cell large granular lymphocyte leukemia. Some clones in this sample may be carry-over from other donors' samples. The conserved cysteine and the conserved F or W are not part of the CDR3 here.

j_call	v_call	cdr3_aa
TRBJ1-4	TRBV15	ATSREDRVGEKLF
TRBJ2-7	TRBV5-4	ASSLSGLDPGYEQY
TRBJ2-5	TRBV6-6	ASSPTETQY
TRBJ2-1	TRBV7-2	ASSPQTGGYEQF
TRBJ2-1	TRBV27	ASSLSRDTYNEQF
TRBJ2-7	TRBV5-1	ASSPVTGSSGKYEQY
TRBJ2-7	TRBV18	ASSLGRPSEQY
TRBJ2-2	TRBV5-1	ASSDGDIAGELF
TRBJ2-1	TRBV5-4	ASSRTSDTYNEQF
TRBJ1-2	TRBV11-3	ASKGGNYGYT
TRBJ1-3	TRBV30	AWRGTGSTIY
TRBJ2-7	TRBV6-5	ASSYFGGFTEQY
TRBJ1-4	TRBV30	AWSVPRRVEKLF
TRBJ2-7	TRBV9	ASSGTRGEQY
TRBJ2-7	TRBV5-6	ASSLAAGEQY
TRBJ2-7	TRBV5-1	ASSWETGTGTEQY
TRBJ1-4	TRBV5-1	ASSFQGLELF
TRBJ1-2	TRBV4-1	ASSQVSGSRYGYT
TRBJ2-3	TRBV30	AWSAANTDTQY
TRBJ1-1	TRBV7-8	ASSLTGTVNTEAF
TRBJ2-7	TRBV5-3	ARSLGSYEQY
TRBJ2-1	TRBV6-6	ASLGNEQF
TRBJ1-2	TRBV7-9	ASSRQNSFRGYT
TRBJ1-4	TRBV30	AWATGLREKLF
TRBJ1-2	TRBV30	AWTKTARYGYT
TRBJ1-3	TRBV7-9	ASSLGRDGNTIY
TRBJ1-2	TRBV25-1	ASRPPASGPRYGYT
TRBJ2-7	TRBV29-1	SVGTGFHEQY
TRBJ1-4	TRBV7-9	ASSLQLRGTNEKLF
TRBJ1-2	TRBV7-9	ASSPTDRGFYGYT
TRBJ1-1	TRBV18	ASSPGRNTEAF
TRBJ1-5	TRBV5-1	ASSPDRFNQPQH
TRBJ2-7	TRBV5-4	ASSLAPLGQIPYEQY
TRBJ2-1	TRBV18	ASSPPASGSSYNEQF
TRBJ2-7	TRBV6-6	ASSSRGTSGRDEQY
TRBJ2-7	TRBV7-2	ASSLRRVHEQY
TRBJ2-5	TRBV7-3	ASSLPGDETQY
TRBJ2-7	TRBV30	AWSVSGAYEQY
TRBJ2-5	TRBV5-4	ASSQGLAETQY
TRBJ1-2	TRBV19	ASSSQTGTNYGYT
TRBJ2-1	TRBV5-5	ASSLGGPLDEQF
TRBJ2-5	TRBV30	AWSVYKGGETQY
TRBJ1-1	TRBV5-1	ASSLASGVGTEAF
TRBJ1-5	TRBV6-5	ASSYDSRGGQPQH
TRBJ2-1	TRBV5-1	ASSARLNNEQF
TRBJ2-7	TRBV6-6	ASTPDRAYEQY
TRBJ2-7	TRBV29-1	SVQVSYEQY
TRBJ2-3	TRBV6-5	ASSYGTSQYTDTQY
TRBJ1-4	TRBV30	AWSVTRAGEKLF
TRBJ2-1	TRBV5-1	ASSAGLAGRDEQF
TRBJ2-7	TRBV2	ASSEAEGQAYEQY
TRBJ2-5	TRBV5-1	ASSSGGVSETQY